Only a few counts were recorded for the clone carrying this T cell receptor beta chain. What it recognizes is unknown. This sample was included in a study of T cells after yellow fever vaccination. The study, taken as a whole, reports: A faster peak, day 5 versus 15, was reached by the weaker secondary response. FACS-sorted repertoires might harbor abundant contaminating clonotypes from the bulk population.

TCRdb called the 5' RACE reads again in MiXCR, with one record for every CDR3 protein. The sample contains 500,000 to 650,000 distinct CDR3 sequences, about 13% of which appear only once. V lost 4 bases, J lost 3 bases, and 10 bases lay in between. CDR1 LGHDT and CDR2 YNNKEL come from the germline V gene (reference sequence). This CDR3 is 14 amino acids long. This material consisted of PBMCs, taken on the day of the yellow fever booster vaccination. The gene calls are TRBV3-1 and TRBJ2-1; D is unclear. The source of this sequence is a young man who received the YFV17D yellow fever vaccine. CDR3 protein: CASSRTINYNEQFF. Written as DNA, the CDR3 is TGTGCCAGCAGCCGGACGATAAACTACAATGAGCAGTTCTTC.